This T cell receptor (beta chain) originates from a study of T cells after yellow fever vaccination. A few counts support this clonotype. MiXCR, applied by TCRdb to the 5' RACE reads, yields one record per CDR3 protein. The sample lists 500,000 to 700,000 distinct CDR3 sequences, 15% to 20% occurring once. With 5 bases removed from V and 2 bases from J, the gap between germline ends came to 9 bases. The CDR3 sequence is 13 residues long. This receptor was identified in a man in his thirties or forties who received the YFV17D yellow fever vaccine. The specimen comprised PBMCs, sampled 15 days after the yellow fever booster vaccination. The chain has TRBV12-3 or TRBV12-4 and TRBJ2-5; D unclear. CDR3 coding DNA: TGTGCCAGCAGTAGGTTCGCACAAGAGACCCAGTACTTC. Its translation is CASSRFAQETQYF.